This T cell receptor (beta chain) was sequenced for a study of CD8 T cells in Susac syndrome. Study results and caveats: Individuals included in the TCR sequencing and HLA analysis were acknowledged by the study to be relatively few in number.

The sequenced target, TCR beta, came from blood CD8+ and CD4+ T cells. TEMRA cells were FACS-enriched, and CD8+ and CD4+ T cells were isolated negatively. Comments on this clonotype: The antigen is not known.

The RNA, about 0.45 to 1 ug, was put through reverse transcription using random hexamers. The CDR3 of TCR beta was amplified by immunoSEQ multiplex PCR across 54 Vbeta and 13 Jbeta. TCRdb processed the immunoSEQ multiplex PCR reads anew with MiXCR; each CDR3 protein has one entry. Among 350,000 to 550,000 distinct CDR3 sequences listed, around 85% were seen once. Germline lookup yields CDR1 SGHAT and CDR2 FQNNGV. The CDR3 spans 13 residues. Trimming left V 2 bases short and J 4 bases short, with 9 bases between. Sequencing was done on a sample of CD8+ T cells from PBMCs. This sequence originates from a human donor with multiple sclerosis. The chain combines TRBV11-2 with TRBJ2-7; D unresolved. CDR3 DNA sequence: TGTGCCAGCAGCTTATACCAGGTTTACGAGCAGTACTTC. This sequence encodes CASSLYQVYEQYF.